This T cell receptor (beta chain) was sequenced during a study of CD8+ T cells in alopecia areata. Looking at the study overall: Tofacitinib was taken orally by treated patients, and the dose was 5 to 10 mg twice daily. Tofacitinib ran for 6 to 18 months before 6 months off drug. Study outcomes and limitations: For lesional scalp, especially alopecia totalis/universalis, clonality was higher than in normal scalp.

About this clone itself: Its antigen is undetermined.

Extracted RNA was reverse transcribed into cDNA, the sequencing template. The assay was immunoSEQ multiplex PCR, and TCRdb's table has in-frame clones only and misses some. Here the sample spans 140,000 to 150,000 clones, roughly 61% being singletons. Peripheral blood samples and lesional scalp punch biopsies were obtained from alopecia areata patients. The specimen comprised CD4+ T cells sorted from blood, sampled at week 0. This clonotype was obtained from a human donor with alopecia areata.

The CDR3 DNA is TGCAGCGCAGTCCACGGACAGGGAAATAGCAATCAGCCCCAGCATTTT. This translates into CSAVHGQGNSNQPQHF. This chain links TRBV29-1 with TRBJ1-5; 8 bases are shared with TRBD1. The J segment lost 0 bases and the V segment lost 7 bases, leaving 11 bases of the junction unmatched. CDR3 length: 16 amino acids. Germline V gene lookup returns CDR1 SQVTM and CDR2 ANQGSEA. Combining the CDR3 with reference TRBV29-1 and TRBJ1-5 gives the whole variable domain SAVISQKPSRDICQRGTSLTIQCQVDSQVTMMFWYRQQPGQSLTLIATANQGSEATYESGFVIDKFPISRPNLTFSTLTVSNMSPEDSSIYLCSAVHGQGNSNQPQHFGDGTRLSIL.